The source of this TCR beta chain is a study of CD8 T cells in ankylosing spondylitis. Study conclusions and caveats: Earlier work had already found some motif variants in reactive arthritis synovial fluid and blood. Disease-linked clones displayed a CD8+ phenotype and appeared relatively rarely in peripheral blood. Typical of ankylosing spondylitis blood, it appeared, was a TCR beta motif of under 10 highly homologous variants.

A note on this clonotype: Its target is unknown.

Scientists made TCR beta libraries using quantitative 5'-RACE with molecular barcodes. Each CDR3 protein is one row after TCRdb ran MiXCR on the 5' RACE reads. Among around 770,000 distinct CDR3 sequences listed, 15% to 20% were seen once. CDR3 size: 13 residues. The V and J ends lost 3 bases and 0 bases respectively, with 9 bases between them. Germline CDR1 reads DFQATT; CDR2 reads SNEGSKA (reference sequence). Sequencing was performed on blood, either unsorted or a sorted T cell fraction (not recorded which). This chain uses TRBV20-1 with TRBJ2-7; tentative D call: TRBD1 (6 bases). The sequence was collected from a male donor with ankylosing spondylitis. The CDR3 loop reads CSASTGNSYEQYF. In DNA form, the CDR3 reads TGCAGTGCTAGTACAGGGAACTCCTACGAGCAGTACTTC.